This is a list of T cell receptor beta chains from one sample in a study of blood T cell repertoires in COVID-19. Clones were sequenced by immunoSEQ multiplex PCR, and TCRdb holds only the in-frame ones, with some missing. Here the sample spans about 280,000 clones, 88% being singletons. The sequencing input was peripheral blood. The receptor source for this set is a woman in her twenties or thirties with COVID-19, enrolled during active disease. Each CDR3 is given with its conserved first and last residue. Each record gives: J gene, D gene, clone size, V gene, CDR3 protein, CDR3 DNA. A D gene is named only where the DNA matches it firmly. The size of a clone is reported for some rows only, either as once, few or many, or as a class for expanded clones.

J: TRBJ1-5
D: TRBD1
size: NA
V: TRBV2
CDR3: CASRGTDGQPQHF
DNA: TGTGCCAGCAGGGGGACAGACGGGCAGCCCCAGCATTTT

J: TRBJ2-5
D: TRBD2
size: NA
V: TRBV24-1
CDR3: CATRGLAGVEETQYF
DNA: TGTGCCACCAGGGGACTAGCGGGAGTGGAGGAGACCCAGTACTTC

J: TRBJ2-5
D: NA
size: few
V: TRBV2
CDR3: CASKKAGTLYQETQYF
DNA: TGTGCCAGCAAAAAAGCCGGGACTCTTTACCAAGAGACCCAGTACTTC

J: TRBJ1-1
D: NA
size: NA
V: TRBV5-1
CDR3: CASSLEGRGLTEAFF
DNA: TGCGCCAGCAGCTTGGAGGGCAGGGGTTTGACTGAAGCTTTCTTT

J: TRBJ2-5
D: NA
size: NA
V: TRBV28
CDR3: CASSLNERGTQYF
DNA: TGTGCCAGCAGTTTAAACGAACGCGGGACCCAGTACTTC

J: TRBJ2-1
D: NA
size: NA
V: TRBV6-5
CDR3: CASSYAGLYNEQFF
DNA: TGTGCCAGCAGTTACGCGGGACTCTACAATGAGCAGTTCTTC

J: TRBJ2-1
D: NA
size: NA
V: TRBV6-4
CDR3: CASSDGSWNEQFF
DNA: TGTGCCAGCAGTGACGGCTCTTGGAATGAGCAGTTCTTC

J: TRBJ2-7
D: TRBD2
size: NA
V: TRBV30
CDR3: CAWSMTGGPYEQYF
DNA: TGTGCCTGGAGTATGACGGGAGGGCCCTACGAGCAGTACTTC

J: TRBJ2-1
D: TRBD2
size: NA
V: TRBV2
CDR3: CASSGTSGREQFF
DNA: TGTGCCAGCAGTGGGACTAGCGGGAGGGAGCAGTTCTTC

J: TRBJ1-5
D: TRBD1
size: NA
V: TRBV28
CDR3: CASIPGGSPQPQHF
DNA: TGTGCCAGCATCCCAGGGGGGAGCCCTCAGCCCCAGCATTTT

J: TRBJ2-7
D: TRBD1
size: NA
V: TRBV7-9
CDR3: CASSLVPGQGAYEQYF
DNA: TGTGCCAGCAGCTTAGTCCCGGGACAGGGGGCGTACGAGCAGTACTTC

J: TRBJ1-5
D: NA
size: few
V: TRBV27
CDR3: CASRRGQIQNQPQHF
DNA: TGTGCCAGCCGAAGAGGACAGATCCAAAATCAGCCCCAGCATTTT

J: TRBJ1-1
D: NA
size: NA
V: TRBV7-9
CDR3: CASSLDGVSNTEAFF
DNA: TGTGCCAGCAGCTTAGACGGGGTATCGAACACTGAAGCTTTCTTT

J: TRBJ1-6
D: NA
size: few
V: TRBV27
CDR3: CASSLYRDSPLHF
DNA: TGTGCCAGCAGTTTATACAGGGATTCACCCCTCCACTTT

J: TRBJ2-7
D: NA
size: NA
V: TRBV19
CDR3: CASSILAGEYEQYF
DNA: TGTGCCAGTAGTATCTTGGCAGGGGAATACGAGCAGTACTTC

J: TRBJ1-6
D: NA
size: once
V: TRBV28
CDR3: CASSVNSPLHF
DNA: TGTGCCAGCAGCGTAAATTCACCCCTCCACTTT

J: TRBJ2-1
D: NA
size: NA
V: TRBV11-2
CDR3: CASSLARGDEQFF
DNA: TGTGCCAGCAGCTTAGCCAGGGGCGATGAGCAGTTCTTC

J: TRBJ2-3
D: NA
size: NA
V: TRBV4-3
CDR3: CASSRGLSDTQYF
DNA: TGCGCCAGCAGCCGTGGACTCTCCGATACGCAGTATTTT

J: TRBJ2-2
D: NA
size: NA
V: TRBV2
CDR3: CASRPDTNTGELFF
DNA: TGTGCCAGCAGACCCGACACGAACACCGGGGAGCTGTTTTTT

J: TRBJ2-7
D: TRBD1
size: once
V: TRBV2
CDR3: CASSEGTGWSYEQYF
DNA: TGTGCCAGCAGTGAGGGGACAGGGTGGTCCTACGAGCAGTACTTC

J: TRBJ2-7
D: NA
size: once
V: TRBV30
CDR3: CAWSRRGYEQYF
DNA: TGTGCCTGGAGTCGCAGGGGCTACGAGCAGTACTTC

J: TRBJ2-5
D: TRBD2
size: NA
V: TRBV9
CDR3: CASSVGPSGRGETQYF
DNA: TGTGCCAGCAGCGTAGGTCCTAGCGGGAGGGGGGAGACCCAGTACTTC

J: TRBJ1-4
D: NA
size: NA
V: TRBV4-1
CDR3: CASSQQGKNEKLFF
DNA: TGCGCCAGCAGCCAACAGGGGAAAAATGAAAAACTGTTTTTT

J: TRBJ1-4
D: TRBD1
size: once
V: TRBV2
CDR3: CASSRDSFNEKLFF
DNA: TGTGCCAGCAGTCGGGACAGCTTTAATGAAAAACTGTTTTTT

J: TRBJ1-3
D: NA
size: NA
V: TRBV6-5
CDR3: CASRGTAGNTIYF
DNA: TGTGCCAGCAGAGGGACTGCCGGAAACACCATATATTTT

J: TRBJ2-6
D: NA
size: NA
V: TRBV5-1
CDR3: CASTRAGANVLTF
DNA: TGCGCCAGCACCAGGGCTGGGGCCAACGTCCTGACTTTC

J: TRBJ1-5
D: NA
size: NA
V: TRBV4-1
CDR3: CASSQGAYNQPQHF
DNA: TGCGCCAGCAGCCAGGGGGCCTACAATCAGCCCCAGCATTTT

J: TRBJ2-7
D: TRBD1
size: NA
V: TRBV11-2
CDR3: CASSLVGQGATPRGEQYF
DNA: TGTGCCAGCAGCTTGGTTGGGCAGGGGGCGACCCCGCGGGGAGAGCAGTACTTC

J: TRBJ1-5
D: NA
size: NA
V: TRBV28
CDR3: CASSLPTGNNQPQHF
DNA: TGTGCCAGCAGTTTGCCGACAGGCAACAATCAGCCCCAGCATTTT

J: TRBJ2-1
D: NA
size: once
V: TRBV30
CDR3: CAWSGTDREVF
DNA: TGTGCCTGGAGTGGGACAGACCGCGAGGTCTTC

J: TRBJ2-2
D: NA
size: NA
V: TRBV7-9
CDR3: CASSLGTGQGGELFF
DNA: TGTGCCAGCAGCTTAGGAACAGGGCAGGGCGGGGAGCTGTTTTTT

J: TRBJ2-7
D: NA
size: NA
V: TRBV5-1
CDR3: CASSLNQGYEQYF
DNA: TGCGCCAGCAGCCTGAACCAGGGGTACGAGCAGTACTTC

J: TRBJ1-2
D: NA
size: few
V: TRBV18
CDR3: CASSRDTQTGGYTF
DNA: TGTGCCAGCTCTCGGGACACCCAGACGGGTGGCTACACCTTC